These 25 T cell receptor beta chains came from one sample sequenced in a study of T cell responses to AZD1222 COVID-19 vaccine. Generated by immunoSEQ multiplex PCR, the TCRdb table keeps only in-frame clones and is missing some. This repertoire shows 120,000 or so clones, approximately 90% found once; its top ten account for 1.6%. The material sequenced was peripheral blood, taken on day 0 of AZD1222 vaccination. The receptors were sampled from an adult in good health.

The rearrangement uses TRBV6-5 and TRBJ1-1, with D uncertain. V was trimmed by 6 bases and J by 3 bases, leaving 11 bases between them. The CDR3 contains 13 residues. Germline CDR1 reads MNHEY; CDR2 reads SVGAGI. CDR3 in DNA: TGTGCCAGCAGCATACAAGTATACACTGAAGCTTTCTTT. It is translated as CASSIQVYTEAFF.

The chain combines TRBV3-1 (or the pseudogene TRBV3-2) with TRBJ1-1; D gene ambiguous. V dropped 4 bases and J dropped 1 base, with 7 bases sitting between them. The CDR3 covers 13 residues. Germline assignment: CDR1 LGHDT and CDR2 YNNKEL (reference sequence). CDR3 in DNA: TGTGCCAGCAGCCCCTCCCAGAACACTGAAGCTTTCTTT. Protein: CASSPSQNTEAFF.

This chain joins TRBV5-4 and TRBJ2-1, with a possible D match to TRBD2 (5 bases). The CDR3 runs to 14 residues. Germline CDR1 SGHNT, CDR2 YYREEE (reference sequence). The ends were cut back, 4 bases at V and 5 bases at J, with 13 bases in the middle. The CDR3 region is CASSPGGLNNEQFF. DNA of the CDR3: TGTGCCAGCAGCCCAGGCGGACTCAACAATGAGCAGTTCTTC.

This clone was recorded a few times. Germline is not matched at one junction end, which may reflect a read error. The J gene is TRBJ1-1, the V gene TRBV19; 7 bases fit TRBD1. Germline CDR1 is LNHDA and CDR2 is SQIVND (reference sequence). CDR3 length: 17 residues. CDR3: CASSLDRVLDDNTEAFF. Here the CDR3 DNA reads TGTGCCAGTAGTCTAGACAGGGTACTCGATGACAACACTGAAGCTTTCTTT.

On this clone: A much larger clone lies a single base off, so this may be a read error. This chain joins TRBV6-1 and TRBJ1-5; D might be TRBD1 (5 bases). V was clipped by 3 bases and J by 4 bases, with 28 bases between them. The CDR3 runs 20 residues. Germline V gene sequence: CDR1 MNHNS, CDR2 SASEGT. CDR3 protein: CASSDPFPVRRRGRNQPQHF. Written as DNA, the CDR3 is TGTGCCAGCAGTGACCCGTTCCCCGTTCGACGACGGGGGAGAAATCAGCCCCAGCATTTT.

CDR3 residues: CASSRTGTSTDTQYF. The DNA for the CDR3 is TGTGCCAGCAGTAGGACTGGGACTAGCACAGATACGCAGTATTTT. This sequence joins TRBV6-2 or TRBV6-3 and TRBJ2-3, with D tentatively TRBD2 (6 bases). Germline V gene data show CDR1 as MNHEY and CDR2 as SVGEGT. The CDR3 loop spans 15 amino acids. Trimming removed 5 bases at V and 0 bases at J, with 12 bases between.

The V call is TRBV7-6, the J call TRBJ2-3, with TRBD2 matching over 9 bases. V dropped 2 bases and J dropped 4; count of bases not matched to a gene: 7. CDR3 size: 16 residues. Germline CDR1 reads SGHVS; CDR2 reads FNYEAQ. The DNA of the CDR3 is TGTGCCAGCAGCTTATTAAGCGGGAGGTTATCAGATACGCAGTATTTT. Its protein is CASSLLSGRLSDTQYF.

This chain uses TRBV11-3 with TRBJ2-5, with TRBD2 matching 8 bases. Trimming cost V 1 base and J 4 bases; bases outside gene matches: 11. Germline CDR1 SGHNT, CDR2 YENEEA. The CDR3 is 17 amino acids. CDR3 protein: CASSLGLAAGRGETQYF. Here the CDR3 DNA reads TGTGCCAGCAGCTTAGGATTGGCGGCCGGGAGGGGAGAGACCCAGTACTTC.

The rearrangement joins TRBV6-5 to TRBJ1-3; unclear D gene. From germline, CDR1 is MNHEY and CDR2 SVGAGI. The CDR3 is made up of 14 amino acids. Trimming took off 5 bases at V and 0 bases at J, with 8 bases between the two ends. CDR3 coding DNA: TGTGCCAGCAGTAACCTCGGCTCTGGAAACACCATATATTTT. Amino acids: CASSNLGSGNTIYF.

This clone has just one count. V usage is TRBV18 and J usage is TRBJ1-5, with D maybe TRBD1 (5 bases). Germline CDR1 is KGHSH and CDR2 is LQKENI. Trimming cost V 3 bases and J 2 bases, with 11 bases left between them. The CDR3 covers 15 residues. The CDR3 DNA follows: TGTGCCAGCTCACCCGGGGGACGTGGCAATCAGCCCCAGCATTTT. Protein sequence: CASSPGGRGNQPQHF.

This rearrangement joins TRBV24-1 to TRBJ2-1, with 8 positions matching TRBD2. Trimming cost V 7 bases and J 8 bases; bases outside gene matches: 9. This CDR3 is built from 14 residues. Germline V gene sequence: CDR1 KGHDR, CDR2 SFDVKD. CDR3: CATSQRGWGYEQFF. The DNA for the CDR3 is TGTGCCACCAGCCAGCGGGGGTGGGGCTATGAGCAGTTCTTC.

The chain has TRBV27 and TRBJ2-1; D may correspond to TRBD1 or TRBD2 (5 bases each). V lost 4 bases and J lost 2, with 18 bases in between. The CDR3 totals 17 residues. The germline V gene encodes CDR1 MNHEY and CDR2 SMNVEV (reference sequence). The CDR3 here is CASSYTHLGETYNEQFF. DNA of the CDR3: TGTGCCAGCAGTTACACCCATCTGGGGGAGACCTACAATGAGCAGTTCTTC.

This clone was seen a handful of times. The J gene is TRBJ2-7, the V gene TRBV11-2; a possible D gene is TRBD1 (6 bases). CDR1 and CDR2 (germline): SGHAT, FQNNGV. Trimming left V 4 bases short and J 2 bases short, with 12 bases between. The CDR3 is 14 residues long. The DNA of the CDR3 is TGTGCCAGCAGCTCGGACAGAATAACCTACGAGCAGTACTTC. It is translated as CASSSDRITYEQYF.

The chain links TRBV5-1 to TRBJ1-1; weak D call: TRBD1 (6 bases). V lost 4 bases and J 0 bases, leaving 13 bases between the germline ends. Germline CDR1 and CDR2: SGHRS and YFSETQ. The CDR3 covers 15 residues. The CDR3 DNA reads TGCGCCAGCAGCCCCGACAGGCTCATGAACACTGAAGCTTTCTTT. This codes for CASSPDRLMNTEAFF. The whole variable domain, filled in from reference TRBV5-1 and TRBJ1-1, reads KAGVTQTPRYLIKTRGQQVTLSCSPISGHRSVSWYQQTPGQGLQFLFEYFSETQRNKGNFPGRFSGRQFSNSRSEMNVSTLELGDSALYLCASSPDRLMNTEAFFGQGTRLTVV.

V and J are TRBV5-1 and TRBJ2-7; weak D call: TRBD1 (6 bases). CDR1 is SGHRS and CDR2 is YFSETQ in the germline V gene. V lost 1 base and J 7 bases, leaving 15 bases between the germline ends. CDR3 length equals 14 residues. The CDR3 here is CASSLWQGLGEQYF. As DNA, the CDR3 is TGCGCCAGCAGCTTGTGGCAGGGGTTAGGAGAGCAGTACTTC.

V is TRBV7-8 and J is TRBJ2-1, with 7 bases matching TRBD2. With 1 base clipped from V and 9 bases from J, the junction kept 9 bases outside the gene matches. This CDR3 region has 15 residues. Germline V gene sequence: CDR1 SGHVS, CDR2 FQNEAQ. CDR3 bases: TGTGCCAGCAGCTTAGTGGGTGGGAGGGCCTTTGAGCAGTTCTTC. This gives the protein CASSLVGGRAFEQFF.

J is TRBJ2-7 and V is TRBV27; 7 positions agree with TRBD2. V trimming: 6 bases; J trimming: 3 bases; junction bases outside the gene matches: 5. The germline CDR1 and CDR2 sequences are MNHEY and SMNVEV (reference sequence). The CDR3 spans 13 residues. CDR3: CASRTGTNYEQYF. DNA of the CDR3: TGTGCCAGCAGGACCGGGACTAACTACGAGCAGTACTTC.

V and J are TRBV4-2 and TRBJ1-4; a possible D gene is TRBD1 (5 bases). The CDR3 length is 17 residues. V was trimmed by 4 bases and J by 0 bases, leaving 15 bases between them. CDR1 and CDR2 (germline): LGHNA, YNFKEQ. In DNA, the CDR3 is TGTGCCAGCAGCCTCGAATGGACACCTCCAACTAATGAAAAACTGTTTTTT. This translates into CASSLEWTPPTNEKLFF.

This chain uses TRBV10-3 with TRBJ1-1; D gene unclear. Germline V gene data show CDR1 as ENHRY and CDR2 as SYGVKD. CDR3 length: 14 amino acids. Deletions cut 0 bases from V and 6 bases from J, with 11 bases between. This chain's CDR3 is CAISESTESAEAFF. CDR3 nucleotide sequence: TGTGCCATCAGTGAGTCGACGGAAAGTGCTGAAGCTTTCTTT.

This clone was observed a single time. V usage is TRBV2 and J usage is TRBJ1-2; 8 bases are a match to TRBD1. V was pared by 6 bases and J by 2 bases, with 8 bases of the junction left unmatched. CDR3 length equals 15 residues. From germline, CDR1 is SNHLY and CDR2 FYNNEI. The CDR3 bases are TGTGCCAGCAGCGTAGGACAGGGAGAGAACTATGGCTACACCTTC. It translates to CASSVGQGENYGYTF.

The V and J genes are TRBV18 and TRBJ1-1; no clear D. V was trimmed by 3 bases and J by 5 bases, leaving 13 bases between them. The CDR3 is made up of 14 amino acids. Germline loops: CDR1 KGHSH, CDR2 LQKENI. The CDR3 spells CASSPGSDRTEAFF. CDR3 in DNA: TGTGCCAGCTCACCCGGATCGGATAGGACTGAAGCTTTCTTT. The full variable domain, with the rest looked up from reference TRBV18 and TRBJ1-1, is NAGVMQNPRHLVRRRGQEARLRCSPMKGHSHVYWYRQLPEEGLKFMVYLQKENIIDESGMPKERFSAEFPKEGPSILRIQQVVRGDSAAYFCASSPGSDRTEAFFGQGTRLTVV.

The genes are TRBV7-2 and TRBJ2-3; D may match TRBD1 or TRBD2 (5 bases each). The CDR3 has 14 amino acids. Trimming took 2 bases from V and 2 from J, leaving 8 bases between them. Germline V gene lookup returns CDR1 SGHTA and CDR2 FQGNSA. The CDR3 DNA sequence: TGTGCCAGCAGCTTATGGGGGACCACAGATACGCAGTATTTT. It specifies CASSLWGTTDTQYF.

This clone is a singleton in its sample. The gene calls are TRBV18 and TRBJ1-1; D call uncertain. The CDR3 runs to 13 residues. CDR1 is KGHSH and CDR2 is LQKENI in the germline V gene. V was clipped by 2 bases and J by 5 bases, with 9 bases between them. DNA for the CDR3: TGTGCCAGCTCACCATCGACGGAGACTGAAGCTTTCTTT. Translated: CASSPSTETEAFF.

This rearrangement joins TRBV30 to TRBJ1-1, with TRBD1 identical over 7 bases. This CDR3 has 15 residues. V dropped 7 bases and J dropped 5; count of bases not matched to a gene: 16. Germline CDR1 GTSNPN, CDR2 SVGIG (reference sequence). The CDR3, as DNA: TGTGCCTACGACCGATGGGGACAGCGAGGAACTGAAGCTTTCTTT. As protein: CAYDRWGQRGTEAFF.

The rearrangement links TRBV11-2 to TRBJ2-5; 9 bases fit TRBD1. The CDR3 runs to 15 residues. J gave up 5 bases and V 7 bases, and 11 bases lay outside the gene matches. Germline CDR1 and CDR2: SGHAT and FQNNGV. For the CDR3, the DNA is TGTGCCAGCAACTCGGGACAGGGCGGCTCGGAGACCCAGTACTTC. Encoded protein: CASNSGQGGSETQYF. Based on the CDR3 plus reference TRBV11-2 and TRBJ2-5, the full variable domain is EAGVAQSPRYKIIEKRQSVAFWCNPISGHATLYWYQQILGQGPKLLIQFQNNGVVDDSQLPKDRFSAERLKGVDSTLKIQPAKLEDSAVYLCASNSGQGGSETQYFGPGTRLLVL.